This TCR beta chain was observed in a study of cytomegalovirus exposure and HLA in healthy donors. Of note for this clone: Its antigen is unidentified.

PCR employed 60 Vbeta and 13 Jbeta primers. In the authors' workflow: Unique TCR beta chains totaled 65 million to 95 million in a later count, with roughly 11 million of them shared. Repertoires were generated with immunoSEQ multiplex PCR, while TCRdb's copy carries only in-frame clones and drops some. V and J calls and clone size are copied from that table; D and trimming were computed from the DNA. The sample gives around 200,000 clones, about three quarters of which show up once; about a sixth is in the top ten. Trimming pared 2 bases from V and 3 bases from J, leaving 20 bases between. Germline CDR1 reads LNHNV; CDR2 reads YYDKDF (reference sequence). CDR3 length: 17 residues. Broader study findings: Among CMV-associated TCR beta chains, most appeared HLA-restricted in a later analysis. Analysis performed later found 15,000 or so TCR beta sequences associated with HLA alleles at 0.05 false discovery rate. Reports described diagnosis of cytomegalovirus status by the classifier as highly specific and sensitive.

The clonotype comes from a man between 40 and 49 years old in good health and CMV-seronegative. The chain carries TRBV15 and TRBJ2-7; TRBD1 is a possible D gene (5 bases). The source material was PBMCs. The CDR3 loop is CATSRNYDSTTIYEQYF. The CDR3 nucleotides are TGTGCCACCAGCAGAAACTACGACAGTACCACTATCTACGAGCAGTACTTC. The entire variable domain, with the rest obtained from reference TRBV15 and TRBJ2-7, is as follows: DAMVIQNPRYQVTQFGKPVTLSCSQTLNHNVMYWYQQKSSQAPKLLFHYYDKDFNNEADTPDNFQSRRPNTSFCFLDIRSPGLGDTAMYLCATSRNYDSTTIYEQYFGPGTRLTVT.